The 15 T cell receptor beta chains reported below all come from one sample, sequenced in a study of blood T cell repertoires in COVID-19. The repertoire was sequenced with immunoSEQ multiplex PCR; TCRdb's copy has only in-frame clones and lacks some. The sample lists about 350,000 clones; about nine tenths were seen once. The sample consisted of peripheral blood. The receptors stem from a woman between 55 and 75 years old with COVID-19, enrolled during active disease.

The chain carries TRBV6-6 and TRBJ2-4, with TRBD1 matching 10 bases. Per germline, CDR1 MNHNY and CDR2 SVGAGI (reference sequence). V lost 0 bases to trimming and J lost 5 bases; unmatched junction nucleotides: 4. CDR3 size: 16 residues. CDR3 sequence reads: CASSYSTGGAENIQYF. CDR3 nucleotides: TGTGCCAGCAGTTACTCGACAGGGGGCGCGGAAAACATTCAGTACTTC.

J is TRBJ2-1 and V is TRBV7-2, with 8 bases lining up with TRBD1. V dropped 5 bases and J dropped 2; count of bases not matched to a gene: 5. This CDR3 has 15 amino acids. Looked up from germline, CDR1 is SGHTA and CDR2 is FQGNSA. As DNA, the CDR3 is TGTGCCAGCAGCCCGGACAGGGTGACCTACAATGAGCAGTTCTTC. This gives the protein CASSPDRVTYNEQFF.

This chain connects TRBV5-1 to TRBJ1-4, with 7 bases identical to TRBD1. The CDR3 extends over 14 amino acids. Germline CDR1 SGHRS, CDR2 YFSETQ. Losses at the gene ends were 7 bases for V and 4 bases for J; bases not matched to a gene: 7. In DNA form, the CDR3 reads TGCGCCAGCCGAAATACAGGGGATAATGAAAAACTGTTTTTT. This gives the protein CASRNTGDNEKLFF.

This clone was seen just once. The genes are TRBV18 and TRBJ1-1, with TRBD1 matching 7 bases. Losses at the gene ends were 2 bases for V and 0 bases for J; bases not matched to a gene: 9. CDR1 is KGHSH, CDR2 LQKENI, per germline. This CDR3 has 17 residues. CDR3 sequence reads: CASSPVVNRGMNTEAFF. As DNA, the CDR3 is TGTGCCAGCTCACCAGTGGTGAACAGGGGAATGAACACTGAAGCTTTCTTT.

This clone has just a few counts. The rearrangement uses TRBV2 and TRBJ2-5, with 10 positions matching TRBD2. J gave up 5 bases and V 4 bases, and 7 bases lay outside the gene matches. The CDR3 runs 15 residues. Germline V gene lookup returns CDR1 SNHLY and CDR2 FYNNEI. The CDR3 is CASSAISGGLETQYF. The CDR3 bases are TGTGCCAGCAGTGCGATTAGCGGGGGGTTGGAGACCCAGTACTTC.

CDR3 bases: TGTGCCAGTAGTACTCGGGACAACCCGAACACCGGGGAGCTGTTTTTT. Translating gives CASSTRDNPNTGELFF. V and J are TRBV19 and TRBJ2-2; a possible D gene is TRBD1 (6 bases). This CDR3 has 16 amino acids. The germline V gene encodes CDR1 LNHDA and CDR2 SQIVND (reference sequence). V was cut by 4 bases and J by 0 bases, with 12 bases left in between.

This clone was counted once. This chain uses TRBV13 with TRBJ1-5, with D possibly being TRBD1 (5 bases). The V and J ends lost 2 bases and 8 bases respectively, with 13 bases between them. Germline lookup yields CDR1 PRHDT and CDR2 FYEKMQ (reference sequence). CDR3 length: 14 residues. The CDR3 sequence: CASSLRRGTEPQHF. For the CDR3, the DNA is TGTGCCAGCAGCTTAAGGAGGGGTACCGAGCCCCAGCATTTT.

The chain employs TRBV14 and TRBJ2-2, with unresolved D. Germline-derived CDR1 and CDR2 are SGHDN and FVKESK. The CDR3 has 14 amino acids. V was clipped by 2 bases and J by 3 bases, with 7 bases between them. CDR3 loop: CASSQQAYTGELFF. CDR3 coding DNA: TGTGCCAGCAGCCAACAAGCCTACACCGGGGAGCTGTTTTTT.

A single count supports this clone. J is TRBJ2-5 and V is TRBV5-1, with D possibly TRBD1 on 6 matching bases. The V gene's germline CDR1 is SGHRS and CDR2 YFSETQ. The CDR3 spans 14 residues. The germline V and J ends were trimmed by 0 bases and 6 bases, with 12 bases remaining between them. CDR3 region: CASSLGGPGKTQYF. DNA of the CDR3: TGCGCCAGCAGCTTGGGGGGGCCGGGAAAGACCCAGTACTTC.

The chain has TRBV27 and TRBJ1-2, with D possibly being TRBD1 (5 bases). The CDR3 length is 14 residues. V was shortened by 0 bases and J by 5 bases, with 10 bases between the two germline ends. Germline V lookup: CDR1 MNHEY, CDR2 SMNVEV (reference sequence). CDR3 sequence reads: CASSLSSGEYGYTF. DNA for the CDR3: TGTGCCAGCAGTTTATCATCGGGGGAGTATGGCTACACCTTC.

The V gene is TRBV5-6, the J gene TRBJ2-3; tentatively, D is TRBD1 (5 bases). The CDR3 runs to 14 residues. Trimming stripped 6 bases from V and 2 bases from J, with 13 bases between. Looked up from germline, CDR1 is SGHDT and CDR2 is YYEEEE. DNA of the CDR3: TGTGCCAGCAACTATGTGACAGCCACAGATACGCAGTATTTT. Protein sequence: CASNYVTATDTQYF.

The gene calls are TRBV15 and TRBJ2-2; 9 nucleotides align to TRBD1. The CDR3 spans 17 residues. V gave up 6 bases and J gave up 2 bases; unmatched junction bases: 10. Germline lookup yields CDR1 LNHNV and CDR2 YYDKDF (reference sequence). CDR3: CATSRKGQGRNTGELFF. CDR3 nucleotides: TGTGCCACCAGTCGGAAAGGACAGGGGAGAAACACCGGGGAGCTGTTTTTT.

The V and J genes are TRBV5-1 and TRBJ2-2; 9 nucleotides match TRBD1. Germline loops: CDR1 SGHRS, CDR2 YFSETQ. V shed 4 bases, J shed 5 bases, and the junction held 6 bases outside the gene matches. There are 15 residues in the CDR3. DNA of the CDR3: TGCGCCAGCAGCCTTCGACAGGGGGATACCGGGGAGCTGTTTTTT. This codes for CASSLRQGDTGELFF. Based on the CDR3 plus reference TRBV5-1 and TRBJ2-2, the full variable domain is KAGVTQTPRYLIKTRGQQVTLSCSPISGHRSVSWYQQTPGQGLQFLFEYFSETQRNKGNFPGRFSGRQFSNSRSEMNVSTLELGDSALYLCASSLRQGDTGELFFGEGSRLTVL.

This clone was observed a single time. J is TRBJ2-3 and V is TRBV4-1, with TRBD2 matching 8 bases. The trim removed 1 base at V and 4 bases at J, leaving 7 bases unmatched. The germline V gene encodes CDR1 MGHRA and CDR2 YSYEKL. The CDR3 extends over 16 amino acids. Here the CDR3 DNA reads TGCGCCAGCAGCCAAGTGCGGGGGGCCCGACCAGATACGCAGTATTTT. Translating it yields CASSQVRGARPDTQYF.

The chain carries TRBV19 and TRBJ2-4; TRBD2 might be the D (5 bases). With 5 bases removed from V and 9 bases from J, the gap between germline ends came to 11 bases. The length of the CDR3 is 12 residues. Per germline, CDR1 LNHDA and CDR2 SQIVND (reference sequence). For the CDR3, the DNA is TGTGCCAGTAGTTTGTTGGGGAGCATTCAGTACTTC. This encodes CASSLLGSIQYF.